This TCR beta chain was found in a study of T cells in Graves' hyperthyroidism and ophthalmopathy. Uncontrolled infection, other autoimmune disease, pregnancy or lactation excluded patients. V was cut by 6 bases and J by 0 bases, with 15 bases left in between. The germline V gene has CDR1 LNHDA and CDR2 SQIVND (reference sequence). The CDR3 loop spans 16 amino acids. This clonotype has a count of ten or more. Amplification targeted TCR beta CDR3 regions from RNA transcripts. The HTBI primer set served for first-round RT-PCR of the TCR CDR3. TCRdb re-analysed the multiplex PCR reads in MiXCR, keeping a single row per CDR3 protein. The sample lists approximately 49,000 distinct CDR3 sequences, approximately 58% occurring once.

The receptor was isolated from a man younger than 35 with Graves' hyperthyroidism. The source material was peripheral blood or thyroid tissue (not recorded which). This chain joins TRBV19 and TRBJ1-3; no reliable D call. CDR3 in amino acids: CASSRRSFPSGNTIYF. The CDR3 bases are TGTGCCAGTAGCCGCCGGTCTTTCCCCTCTGGAAACACCATATATTTT.